This T cell receptor (beta chain) was retrieved from a study of T cell changes during pregnancy in multiple sclerosis. Clones were read by immunoSEQ multiplex PCR, and TCRdb kept only the in-frame ones, dropping some. The sample has roughly 52,000 clones, almost 95% seen once; the top ten hold about 0.25%. The CDR3 totals 15 residues. Trimming removed 4 bases at V and 4 bases at J, with 15 bases between. Germline loops: CDR1 SGDLS, CDR2 YYNGEE. Sequenced here: CD4+ T cells from peripheral blood mononuclear cells, sampled in the third trimester of pregnancy. The sequence came from a female donor with multiple sclerosis, enrolled in a pregnancy study. The rearrangement links TRBV9 to TRBJ1-3; D is unclear. The CDR3 reads CASSRGPTQGNTIYF. The CDR3 DNA reads as TGTGCCAGCAGCAGAGGCCCAACGCAGGGAAACACCATATATTTT.